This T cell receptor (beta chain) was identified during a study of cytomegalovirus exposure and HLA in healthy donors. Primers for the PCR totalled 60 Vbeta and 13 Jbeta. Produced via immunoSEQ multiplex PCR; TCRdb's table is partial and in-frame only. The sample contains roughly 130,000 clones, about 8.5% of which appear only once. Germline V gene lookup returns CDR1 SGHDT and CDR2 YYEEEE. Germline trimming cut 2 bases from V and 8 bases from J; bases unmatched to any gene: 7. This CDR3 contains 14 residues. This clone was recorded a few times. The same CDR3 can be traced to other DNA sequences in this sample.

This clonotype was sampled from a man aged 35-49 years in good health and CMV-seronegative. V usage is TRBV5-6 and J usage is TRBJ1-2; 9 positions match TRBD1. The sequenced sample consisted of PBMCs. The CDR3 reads CASSLWTGAGGYTF. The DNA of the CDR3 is TGTGCCAGCAGCTTATGGACAGGGGCGGGGGGCTACACCTTC.